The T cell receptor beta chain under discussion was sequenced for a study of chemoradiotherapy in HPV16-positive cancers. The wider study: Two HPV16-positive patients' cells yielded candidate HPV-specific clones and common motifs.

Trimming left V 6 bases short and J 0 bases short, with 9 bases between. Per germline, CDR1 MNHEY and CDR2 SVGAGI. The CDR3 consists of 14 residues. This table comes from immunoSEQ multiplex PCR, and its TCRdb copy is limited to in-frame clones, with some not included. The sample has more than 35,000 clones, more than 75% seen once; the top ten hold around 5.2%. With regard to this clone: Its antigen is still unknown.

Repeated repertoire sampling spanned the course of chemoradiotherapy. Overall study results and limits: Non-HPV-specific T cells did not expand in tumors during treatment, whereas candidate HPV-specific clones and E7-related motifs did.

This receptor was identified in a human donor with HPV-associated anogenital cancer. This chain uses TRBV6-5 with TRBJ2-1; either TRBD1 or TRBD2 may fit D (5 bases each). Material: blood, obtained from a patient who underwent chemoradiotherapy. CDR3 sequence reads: CASRGPSSYNEQFF. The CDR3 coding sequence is TGTGCCAGCAGGGGACCGAGCTCCTACAATGAGCAGTTCTTC.